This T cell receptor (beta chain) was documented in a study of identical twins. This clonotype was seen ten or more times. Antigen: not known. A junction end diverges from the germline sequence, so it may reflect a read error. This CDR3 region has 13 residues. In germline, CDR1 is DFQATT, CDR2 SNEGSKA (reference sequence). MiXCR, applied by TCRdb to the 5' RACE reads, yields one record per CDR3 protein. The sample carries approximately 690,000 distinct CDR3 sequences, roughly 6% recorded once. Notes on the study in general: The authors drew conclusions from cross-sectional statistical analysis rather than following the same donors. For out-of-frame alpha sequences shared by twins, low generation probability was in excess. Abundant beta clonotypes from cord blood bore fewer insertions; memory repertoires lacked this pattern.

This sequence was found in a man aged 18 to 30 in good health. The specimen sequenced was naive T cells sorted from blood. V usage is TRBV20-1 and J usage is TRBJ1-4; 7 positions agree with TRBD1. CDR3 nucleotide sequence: TGCAGTGCTAGAGATTGGACAGGCGACGCCCCCCTTTTT. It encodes CSARDWTGDAPLF.